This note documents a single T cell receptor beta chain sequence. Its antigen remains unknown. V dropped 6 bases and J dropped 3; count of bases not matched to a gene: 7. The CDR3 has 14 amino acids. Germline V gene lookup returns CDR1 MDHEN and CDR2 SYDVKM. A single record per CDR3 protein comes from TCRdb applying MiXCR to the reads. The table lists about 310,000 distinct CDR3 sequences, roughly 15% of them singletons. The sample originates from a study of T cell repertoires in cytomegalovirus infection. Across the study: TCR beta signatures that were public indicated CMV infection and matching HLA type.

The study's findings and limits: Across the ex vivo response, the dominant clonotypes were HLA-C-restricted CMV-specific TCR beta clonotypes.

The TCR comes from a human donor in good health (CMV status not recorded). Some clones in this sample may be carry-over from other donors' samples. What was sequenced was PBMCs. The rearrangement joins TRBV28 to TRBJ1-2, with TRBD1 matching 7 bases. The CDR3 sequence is CASRRQGEHYGYTF. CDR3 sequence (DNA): TGTGCCAGCAGACGACAGGGCGAGCACTATGGCTACACCTTC.